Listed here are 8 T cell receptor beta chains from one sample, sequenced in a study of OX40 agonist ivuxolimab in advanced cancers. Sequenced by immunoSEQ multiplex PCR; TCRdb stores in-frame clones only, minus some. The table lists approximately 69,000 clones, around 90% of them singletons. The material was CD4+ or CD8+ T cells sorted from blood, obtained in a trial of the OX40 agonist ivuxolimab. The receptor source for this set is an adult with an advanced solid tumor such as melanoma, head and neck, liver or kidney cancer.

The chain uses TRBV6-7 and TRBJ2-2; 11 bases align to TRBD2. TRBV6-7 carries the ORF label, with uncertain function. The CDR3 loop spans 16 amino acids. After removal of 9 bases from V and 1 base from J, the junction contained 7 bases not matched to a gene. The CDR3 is CASGLAGGLNTGELFF. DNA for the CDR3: TGTGCCAGTGGGCTAGCGGGAGGTTTGAACACCGGGGAGCTGTTTTTT.

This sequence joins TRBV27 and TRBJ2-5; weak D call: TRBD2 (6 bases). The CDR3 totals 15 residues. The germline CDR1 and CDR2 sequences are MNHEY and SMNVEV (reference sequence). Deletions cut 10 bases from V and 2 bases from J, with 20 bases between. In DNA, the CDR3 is TGTGCCACCCATGTCAAGGGCGCGGGACAAGAGACCCAGTACTTC. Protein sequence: CATHVKGAGQETQYF.

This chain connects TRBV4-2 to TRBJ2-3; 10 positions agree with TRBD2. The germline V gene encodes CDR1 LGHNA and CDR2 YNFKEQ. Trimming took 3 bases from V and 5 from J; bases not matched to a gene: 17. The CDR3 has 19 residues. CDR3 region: CASSQDHPKESGRGDTQYF. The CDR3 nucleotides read TGTGCCAGCAGCCAGGACCACCCTAAAGAAAGCGGGAGGGGAGATACGCAGTATTTT.

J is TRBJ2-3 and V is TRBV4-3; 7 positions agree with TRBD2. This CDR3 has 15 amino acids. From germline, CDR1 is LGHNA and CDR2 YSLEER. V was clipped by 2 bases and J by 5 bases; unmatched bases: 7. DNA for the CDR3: TGCGCCAGCAGCCAATTCCGGGCGGGAGAAGATACGCAGTATTTT. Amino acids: CASSQFRAGEDTQYF.

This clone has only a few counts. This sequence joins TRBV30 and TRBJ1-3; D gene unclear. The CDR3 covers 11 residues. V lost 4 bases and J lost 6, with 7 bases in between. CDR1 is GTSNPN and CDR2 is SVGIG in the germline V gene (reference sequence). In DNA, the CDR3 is TGTGCCTGGACTGTGGCAAACACCATATATTTT. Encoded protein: CAWTVANTIYF.

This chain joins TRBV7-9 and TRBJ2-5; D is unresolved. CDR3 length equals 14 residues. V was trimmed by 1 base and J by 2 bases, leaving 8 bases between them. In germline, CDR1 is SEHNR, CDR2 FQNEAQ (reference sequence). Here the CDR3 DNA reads TGTGCCAGCAGCTTAGTTAGTGGGCAAGAGACCCAGTACTTC. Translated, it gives CASSLVSGQETQYF.

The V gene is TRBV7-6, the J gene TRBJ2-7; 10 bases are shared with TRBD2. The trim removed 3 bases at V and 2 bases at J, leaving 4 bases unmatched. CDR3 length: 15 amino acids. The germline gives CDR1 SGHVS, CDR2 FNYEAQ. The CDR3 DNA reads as TGTGCCAGCAGCTTGTCTAGCGGGAGCCCCTACGAGCAGTACTTC. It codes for CASSLSSGSPYEQYF.

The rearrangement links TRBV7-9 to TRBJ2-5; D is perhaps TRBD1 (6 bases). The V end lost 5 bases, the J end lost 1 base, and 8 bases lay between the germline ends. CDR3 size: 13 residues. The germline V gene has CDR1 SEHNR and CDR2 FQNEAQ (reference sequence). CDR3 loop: CASSPDSQETQYF. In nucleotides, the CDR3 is TGTGCCAGCAGCCCGGACAGCCAAGAGACCCAGTACTTC.